Each of the 24 T cell receptor beta chains below was sequenced from the same sample in a study of CD8 T cells in ankylosing spondylitis. Study findings and constraints: It appeared that ankylosing spondylitis blood was characterized by a TCR beta motif of 8 or 9 highly homologous variants.

TCRdb independently ran MiXCR on the 5' RACE reads; one entry per CDR3 protein. Of roughly 700,000 distinct CDR3 sequences listed, 19% are singletons. Antigens for these TCRs are unknown. The sequenced sample consisted of blood, either unsorted or a sorted T cell fraction (not recorded which). Source of these receptors: a male donor with ankylosing spondylitis.

The J gene is TRBJ2-1, the V gene TRBV5-1; 11 bases are a match to TRBD2. CDR1 is SGHRS, CDR2 YFSETQ, per germline. V was clipped by 4 bases and J by 9 bases; unmatched bases: 9. This CDR3 is 15 amino acids long. The CDR3 protein is CASSLVISGRGEQFF. CDR3 sequence (DNA): TGCGCCAGCAGCCTTGTCATTAGCGGGAGGGGTGAGCAGTTCTTC.

This clonotype was seen only a few times. The chain is built from TRBV7-9 and TRBJ2-7, with no clear D. Trimming pared 5 bases from V and 2 bases from J, leaving 13 bases between. The CDR3 sequence is 14 residues long. The V gene's germline CDR1 is SEHNR and CDR2 FQNEAQ (reference sequence). The CDR3 loop reads CASSPGSETYEQYF. For the CDR3, the DNA is TGTGCCAGCAGCCCAGGCTCAGAAACCTACGAGCAGTACTTC.

The V and J genes are TRBV14 and TRBJ2-1, with D perhaps matching TRBD1 or TRBD2 (5 bases each). Germline V gene sequence: CDR1 SGHDN, CDR2 FVKESK. With 4 bases removed from V and 12 bases from J, the gap between germline ends came to 31 bases. The CDR3 runs 18 residues. Here the CDR3 reads CASSPLGGRGDHGRRQFF. CDR3 nucleotides: TGTGCCAGCAGCCCCCTTGGGGGTCGAGGGGATCATGGTCGGCGGCAGTTCTTC.

The table lists this clonotype with a few counts. For the CDR3, the DNA is TGCGCCAGCAGCTTGGCCGGGGGGGCCGGAAACACCATATATTTT. Residues: CASSLAGGAGNTIYF. The rearrangement links TRBV5-1 to TRBJ1-3, with D possibly TRBD1 on 6 matching bases. CDR3 size: 15 residues. V was pared by 0 bases and J by 4 bases, with 11 bases between. Germline-derived CDR1 and CDR2 are SGHRS and YFSETQ.

This clonotype was counted between two and nine times. V and J are TRBV5-6 and TRBJ2-1; 9 nucleotides align to TRBD2. The CDR3 is 16 residues long. Germline V gene sequence: CDR1 SGHDT, CDR2 YYEEEE. After removal of 1 base from V and 9 bases from J, the junction contained 11 bases not matched to a gene. DNA of the CDR3: TGTGCCAGCAGCTTGCTGGCGGGGGGGCCCCGAAGTGAGCAGTTCTTC. Protein product: CASSLLAGGPRSEQFF.

The rearrangement joins TRBV5-1 to TRBJ2-5; 8 positions agree with TRBD2. Germline values: CDR1 SGHRS, CDR2 YFSETQ. V shed 6 bases, J shed 0 bases, and the junction held 13 bases outside the gene matches. There are 17 residues in the CDR3. CDR3 in DNA: TGCGCCAGCACCCTACGTCTAGCGGGCCTGTACCAAGAGACCCAGTACTTC. Translating it yields CASTLRLAGLYQETQYF.

This clonotype appeared many times. This rearrangement joins TRBV12-3 or TRBV12-4 to TRBJ2-4; TRBD1 aligns across 8 bases. There are 15 residues in the CDR3. Unmatched junction bases numbered 7, after V lost 4 bases and J lost 5 bases. The CDR3, as DNA: TGTGCCAGCAGTTCCTCCGGGACAGGCCAAAACATTCAGTACTTC. Translation gives CASSSSGTGQNIQYF.

This clonotype was counted only a few times. The junction and the germline gene differ at one end; a read error may be behind it. V is TRBV28 and J is TRBJ2-1, with D perhaps matching TRBD2 (7 bases). This CDR3 has 15 residues. Germline assignment: CDR1 MDHEN and CDR2 SYDVKM. The CDR3 bases are TGTGCCAGCATTTTAGGGGGGGCTTCCTACAATGAGCAGTTCTTC. It translates to CASILGGASYNEQFF. The full variable domain, its missing parts supplied by reference TRBV28 and TRBJ2-1, is DVKVTQSSRYLVKRTGEKVFLECVQDMDHENMFWYRQDPGLGLRLIYFSYDVKMKEKGDIPEGYSVSREKKERFSLILESASTNQTSMYLCASILGGASYNEQFFGPGTRLTVL.

The table lists this clonotype with a few counts. The chain employs TRBV12-3 or TRBV12-4 and TRBJ1-1; D may be TRBD1 (5 bases). CDR3 size: 15 residues. V was cut by 3 bases and J by 0 bases, with 11 bases left in between. The CDR3 nucleotides are TGTGCCAGCAGTTTTAAGAAAGGGGTGAACACTGAAGCTTTCTTT. Residues: CASSFKKGVNTEAFF.

In its sample, this clonotype was seen many times. The V and J genes are TRBV12-3 or TRBV12-4 and TRBJ1-1; the D gene is possibly TRBD1 (5 bases). This CDR3 has 13 residues. V lost 10 bases and J 2 bases, leaving 14 bases between the germline ends. DNA for the CDR3: TGTGCCACCGCGCCGGGGCCTAACACTGAAGCTTTCTTT. It encodes CATAPGPNTEAFF.

The V gene is TRBV29-1, the J gene TRBJ1-2, with 7 nucleotides matching TRBD1. The CDR3 has 18 residues. The germline V gene has CDR1 SQVTM and CDR2 ANQGSEA. The trim removed 5 bases at V and 0 bases at J, leaving 18 bases unmatched. The CDR3 is CSVYSVGTVNSTNYGYTF. In nucleotides, the CDR3 is TGCAGCGTTTACTCCGTTGGGACAGTTAACAGCACTAACTATGGCTACACCTTC.

This clonotype came up many times. The chain employs TRBV28 and TRBJ2-7; D unclear. The CDR3 loop spans 12 amino acids. CDR1 and CDR2 (germline): MDHEN, SYDVKM. Trimming took 5 bases from V and 6 from J, leaving 11 bases between them. The CDR3 DNA is TGTGCCAGCAGTGCAGTCGGTCCCGAGCAGTACTTC. Protein product: CASSAVGPEQYF.

The chain recombines TRBV3-1 with TRBJ2-1; TRBD2 might be the D (6 bases). The CDR3 contains 15 residues. Germline V gene lookup returns CDR1 LGHDT and CDR2 YNNKEL (reference sequence). V lost 1 base, J lost 7 bases, and 14 bases lay in between. The DNA of the CDR3 is TGTGCCAGCAGCCAAGGGTCGAGCGGGTCAAATGAGCAGTTCTTC. Protein sequence: CASSQGSSGSNEQFF.

This clonotype was detected once. J is TRBJ2-7 and V is TRBV7-8; D call uncertain. Trimming stripped 8 bases from V and 1 base from J, with 15 bases between. The CDR3 is made up of 14 amino acids. Per germline, CDR1 SGHVS and CDR2 FQNEAQ. The CDR3 DNA reads TGTGCCAGCGTTCCCCTTTGGGATTCCTACGAGCAGTACTTC. Its translation is CASVPLWDSYEQYF.

The chain employs TRBV18 and TRBJ1-5; 7 bases are a match to TRBD1. Unmatched junction bases numbered 10, after V lost 6 bases and J lost 2 bases. Germline CDR1 reads KGHSH; CDR2 reads LQKENI. The CDR3 consists of 16 residues. The CDR3 nucleotides are TGTGCCAGCTCCCTTCAGGGGGGTAACGGCAATCAGCCCCAGCATTTT. This codes for CASSLQGGNGNQPQHF.

The rearrangement joins TRBV10-3 to TRBJ2-5; TRBD2 is a possible D gene (6 bases). Germline V lookup: CDR1 ENHRY, CDR2 SYGVKD. This CDR3 has 14 residues. The ends were cut back, 4 bases at V and 2 bases at J, with 11 bases in the middle. The CDR3: CAISASAGQETQYF. The CDR3 bases are TGTGCCATCAGTGCCTCGGCGGGACAAGAGACCCAGTACTTC.

The chain couples TRBV15 to TRBJ1-4; D unclear. The V gene's germline CDR1 is LNHNV and CDR2 YYDKDF (reference sequence). This CDR3 has 15 amino acids. The V gene lost 0 bases and the J gene lost 2 bases, with 7 bases spanning the gap. The CDR3 region has the DNA TGTGCCACCAGCAGAGATCGGGGTACTAATGAAAAACTGTTTTTT. Protein sequence: CATSRDRGTNEKLFF.

This clonotype has a handful of counts. This chain uses TRBV5-5 with TRBJ2-7; possible D gene TRBD2, 6 bases. The germline CDR1 and CDR2 sequences are SGHKS and YYEKEE (reference sequence). Trimming pared 3 bases from V and 3 bases from J, leaving 10 bases between. CDR3 length equals 13 residues. This CDR3 is CASSSDYGYEQYF. The CDR3 bases are TGTGCCAGCAGCTCGGACTACGGCTACGAGCAGTACTTC.

This clonotype was counted at least ten times. This chain uses TRBV6-6 with TRBJ1-4; perhaps TRBD1 as D (5 bases). There are 12 residues in the CDR3. V lost 7 bases to trimming and J lost 8 bases, with 11 bases between them. Germline-derived CDR1 and CDR2 are MNHNY and SVGAGI (reference sequence). CDR3 DNA sequence: TGTGCCAGCAACCTCAAGGGGGAAAAACTGTTTTTT. Translating gives CASNLKGEKLFF.

This clonotype was observed a handful of times. The J gene is TRBJ1-1, the V gene TRBV10-3, with D perhaps TRBD1 (5 bases). Germline CDR1 reads ENHRY; CDR2 reads SYGVKD. The CDR3 covers 14 residues. Deletions cut 6 bases from V and 4 bases from J, with 15 bases between. CDR3 DNA sequence: TGTGCCATCAGCTCCCCGGGGGGAGTCACTGAAGCTTTCTTT. This sequence encodes CAISSPGGVTEAFF.

V is TRBV25-1 and J is TRBJ2-7; D is uncertain. This CDR3 has 11 amino acids. Per the germline V gene, CDR1 is MGHDK and CDR2 is SYGVNS. V lost 3 bases and J lost 7, with 7 bases in between. CDR3 protein: CASSELAEQYF. The CDR3 nucleotides are TGTGCCAGCAGTGAGCTGGCGGAGCAGTACTTC.

This clonotype occurred a few times. This chain links TRBV20-1 with TRBJ2-5; D is unclear. V dropped 3 bases and J dropped 2 bases, with 7 bases sitting between them. Looked up from germline, CDR1 is DFQATT and CDR2 is SNEGSKA (reference sequence). The CDR3 has 12 residues. For the CDR3, the DNA is TGCAGTGCTAGTTACCGGCAAGAGACCCAGTACTTC. Translated: CSASYRQETQYF.

This clonotype has a handful of counts. This chain uses TRBV29-1 with TRBJ2-2, with TRBD1 identical over 8 bases. V was clipped by 2 bases and J by 4 bases; unmatched bases: 9. The germline gives CDR1 SQVTM, CDR2 ANQGSEA. The CDR3 totals 16 residues. The CDR3 loop reads CSVERVGTGVTGELFF. DNA of the CDR3: TGCAGCGTTGAACGGGTCGGGACAGGAGTCACCGGGGAGCTGTTTTTT.

In its sample, this clonotype was seen a few times. V is TRBV13 and J is TRBJ2-7, with D possibly being TRBD1 or TRBD2 (5 bases each). The CDR3 length is 17 residues. CDR1 PRHDT and CDR2 FYEKMQ come from the germline V gene (reference sequence). The germline V and J ends were trimmed by 0 bases and 1 base, with 16 bases remaining between them. In nucleotides, the CDR3 is TGTGCCAGCAGCTTAGGTCCGGACCTCGAGGGGTCCTACGAGCAGTACTTC. Encoded protein: CASSLGPDLEGSYEQYF.